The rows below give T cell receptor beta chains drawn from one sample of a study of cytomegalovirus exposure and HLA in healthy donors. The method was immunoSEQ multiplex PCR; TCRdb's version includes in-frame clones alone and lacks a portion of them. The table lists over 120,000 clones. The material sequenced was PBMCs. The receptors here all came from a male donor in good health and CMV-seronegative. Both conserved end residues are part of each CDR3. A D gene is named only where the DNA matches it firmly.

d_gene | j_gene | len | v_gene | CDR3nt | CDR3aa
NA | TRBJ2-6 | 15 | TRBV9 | TGTGCCAGCAGCGGCGGGAAGTCTGGGGCCAACGTCCTGACTTTC | CASSGGKSGANVLTF
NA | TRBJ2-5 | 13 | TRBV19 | TGTGCCAGTAGTACCCTGGCGGCAGAGACCCAGTACTTC | CASSTLAAETQYF
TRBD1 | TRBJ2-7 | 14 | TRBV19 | TGTGCCAGTAGTATCGGGACAGGGTCCTACGAGCAGTACTTC | CASSIGTGSYEQYF
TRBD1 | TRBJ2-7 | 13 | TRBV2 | TGTGCCAGCACTGGGGACAGTGCCTACGAGCAGTACTTC | CASTGDSAYEQYF
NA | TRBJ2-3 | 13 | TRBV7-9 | TGTGCCAGCAGCTGGACTAGCACAGATACGCAGTATTTT | CASSWTSTDTQYF
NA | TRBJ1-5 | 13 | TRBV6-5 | TGTGCCAGCAGGTTTCAGTTCAATCAGCCCCAGCATTTT | CASRFQFNQPQHF
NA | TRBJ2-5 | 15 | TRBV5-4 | TGTGCCAGCAGTCTGTCCGACAGATTCCAAGAGACCCAGTACTTC | CASSLSDRFQETQYF
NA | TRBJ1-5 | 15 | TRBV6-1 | TGTGCCAGCAGTGAAGGGGCGCGGGTCCATCAGCCCCAGCATTTT | CASSEGARVHQPQHF
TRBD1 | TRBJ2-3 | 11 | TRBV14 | TGTGCCAGCGGACAGGTGGATACGCAGTATTTT | CASGQVDTQYF
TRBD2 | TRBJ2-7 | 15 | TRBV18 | TGTGCCAGCTCACCACCGGCTAGCGGGGCGGCAGAGCAGTACTTC | CASSPPASGAAEQYF
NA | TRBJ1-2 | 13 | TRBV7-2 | TGTGCCAGCAGCTTAGGTGGGACACGGGGCTACACCTTC | CASSLGGTRGYTF
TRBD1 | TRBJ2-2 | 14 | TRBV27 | TGTGCCAGCTCCTGGGACAGGGGGTCCGGGGAGCTGTTTTTT | CASSWDRGSGELFF
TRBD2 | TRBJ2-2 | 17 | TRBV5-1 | TGCGCCAGCAGCTGGGGACTAGCGGGAGGAGAAGCCGGGGAGCTGTTTTTT | CASSWGLAGGEAGELFF
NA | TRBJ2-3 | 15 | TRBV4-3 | TGCGCCAGCAGCCAAGCCCGAGGTTTCCCAGATACGCAGTATTTT | CASSQARGFPDTQYF
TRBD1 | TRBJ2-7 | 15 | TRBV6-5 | TGTGCCAGCAGCTCTCGGACAGGGCTGCGGTATAAGCAGTACTTC | CASSSRTGLRYKQYF
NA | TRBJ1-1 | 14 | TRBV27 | TGTGCCAGCAGTTTATCGGGGGGACTTACTGAAGCTTTCTTT | CASSLSGGLTEAFF
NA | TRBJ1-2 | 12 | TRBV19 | TGTGCCAGTAGTCAGGGGCCCTATGGCTACACCTTC | CASSQGPYGYTF
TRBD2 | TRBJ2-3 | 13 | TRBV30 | TGTGCCTGGCGACTAGCGGGCACAGATACGCAGTATTTT | CAWRLAGTDTQYF
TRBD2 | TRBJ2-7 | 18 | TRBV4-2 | TGTGCCAGCAGCCCCATGGGGACTAGCGGGGGTGCTTCGGGGGAGCAGTACTTC | CASSPMGTSGGASGEQYF
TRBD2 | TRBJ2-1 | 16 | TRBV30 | TGTGCCTGGAGTGGTGACGCTAGCGGGAGTTACAATGAGCAGTTCTTC | CAWSGDASGSYNEQFF
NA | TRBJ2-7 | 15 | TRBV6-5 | TGTGCCAGCAGTAAGGATACCGGGACAAAAGACGAGCAGTACTTC | CASSKDTGTKDEQYF
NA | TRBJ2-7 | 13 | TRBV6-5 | TGTGCCACCAATAGCGGAAACACCTACGAGCAGTACTTC | CATNSGNTYEQYF
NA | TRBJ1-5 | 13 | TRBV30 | TGTGCCTGGAGTTCCCCCTCCAATCAGCCCCAGCATTTT | CAWSSPSNQPQHF
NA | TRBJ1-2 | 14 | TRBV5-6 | TGTGCCAGCAGCTTGGGACAGGCCAACTATGGCTACACCTTC | CASSLGQANYGYTF
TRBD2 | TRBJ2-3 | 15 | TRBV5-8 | TGTGCCAGCAGCTCGACTAGCGGGGTCACAGATACGCAGTATTTT | CASSSTSGVTDTQYF
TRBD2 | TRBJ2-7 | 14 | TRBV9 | TGTGCCAGCAGCGTAGGCGGGAGGGTAAACGAGCAGTACTTC | CASSVGGRVNEQYF
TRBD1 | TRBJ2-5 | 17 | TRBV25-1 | TGTGCCAGCAGTGCACACGGCACCACCGGGACAGAAGAGACCCAGTACTTC | CASSAHGTTGTEETQYF
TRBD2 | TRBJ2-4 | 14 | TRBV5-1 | TGCGCCAGCAGCCCGGGATTAGCGGGGGCCGTTCAGTACTTC | CASSPGLAGAVQYF
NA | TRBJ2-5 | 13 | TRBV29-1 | TGCAGCGTTGAAGACCTACCGTTCAAGACCCAGTACTTC | CSVEDLPFKTQYF
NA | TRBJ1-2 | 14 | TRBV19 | TGTGCCAGTAGTATAGATGGCACTAACTATGGCTACACCTTC | CASSIDGTNYGYTF
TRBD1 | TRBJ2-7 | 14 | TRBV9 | TGTGCCAGCAGCGTAGGACAGGGGGGCTACGAGCAGTACTTC | CASSVGQGGYEQYF
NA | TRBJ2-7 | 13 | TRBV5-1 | TGCGCCAGCAGCTTGGGGCGGGACTACGAGCAGTACTTC | CASSLGRDYEQYF
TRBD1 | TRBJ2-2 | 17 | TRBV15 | TGTGCCACCAGCAGAGATAGGACAGGGTCTCGAGCCGGGGAGCTGTTTTTT | CATSRDRTGSRAGELFF
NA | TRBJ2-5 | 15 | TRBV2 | TGTGCCAGCAGATTTACAGGGTCGGGCCAAGAGACCCAGTACTTC | CASRFTGSGQETQYF
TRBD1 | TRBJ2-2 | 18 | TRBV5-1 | TGCGCCAGCAGCTTGGGTGGCCACAGGGGGACGAACACCGGGGAGCTGTTTTTT | CASSLGGHRGTNTGELFF
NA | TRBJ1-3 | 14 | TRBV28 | TGTGCCAGCACCCTAGGCGGCTCTGGAAACACCATATATTTT | CASTLGGSGNTIYF
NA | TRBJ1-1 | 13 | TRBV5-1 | TGCGCCAGCACCGGGGTGAGGGACACTGAAGCTTTCTTT | CASTGVRDTEAFF
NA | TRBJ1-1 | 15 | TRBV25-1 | TGTGCCAGCAGTCCGAGACAGCTTCGTAACACTGAAGCTTTCTTT | CASSPRQLRNTEAFF
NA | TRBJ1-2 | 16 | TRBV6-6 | TGTGCCAGCAGTCTCCTGTCCCCTCAGGGCAACTATGGCTACACCTTC | CASSLLSPQGNYGYTF
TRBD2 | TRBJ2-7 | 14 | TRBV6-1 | TGTGGGGAGGGGACTAGCGGAACCCACTACGAGCAGTACTTC | CGEGTSGTHYEQYF